The clone carrying this T cell receptor (beta chain) was recorded once. The V end lost 6 bases, the J end lost 6 bases, and 17 bases lay between the germline ends. The germline V gene has CDR1 MGHDK and CDR2 SYGVNS. The CDR3 spans 15 residues. Sequencing was performed with immunoSEQ multiplex PCR; in TCRdb, only in-frame clones are kept and a portion is missing. The data show under 65,000 clones, over 85% seen once. This clonotype was sampled from a man aged 40-49 years with rheumatoid arthritis. The chain is built from TRBV25-1 and TRBJ2-2; possible D gene TRBD1, 5 bases. The specimen was PBMCs. The CDR3 spells CASSPGQIGAGELFF. DNA of the CDR3: TGTGCCAGCAGCCCTGGACAAATTGGGGCCGGGGAGCTGTTTTTT. Together with reference TRBV25-1 and TRBJ2-2, the CDR3 gives the full variable domain: EADIYQTPRYLVIGTGKKITLECSQTMGHDKMYWYQQDPGMELHLIHYSYGVNSTEKGDLSSESTVSRIRTEHFPLTLESARPSHTSQYLCASSPGQIGAGELFFGEGSRLTVL.